The 10 T cell receptor beta chains below were found in one sample sequenced in a study of Ad26.COV2.S vaccination and SARS-CoV-2 variants. The treatment is: around 19 received Ad26.COV2.S at low or high dose, single or two shots; about 5 received placebo; per-sample allocation not given. Samples were taken on day 63 after the first vaccine or placebo injection. Data came from immunoSEQ multiplex PCR; TCRdb stores just in-frame clones and leaves some out. The sample yields about 350,000 clones, 75% to 90% seen once. The sample was peripheral blood, taken in a trial of Ad26.COV2.S vaccine versus placebo. Receptors originate from a person aged 18-60 years who received the Ad26.COV2.S COVID-19 vaccine or a placebo.

The chain combines TRBV5-4 with TRBJ2-3; D call uncertain. The V gene's germline CDR1 is SGHNT and CDR2 YYREEE (reference sequence). V dropped 4 bases and J dropped 0 bases, with 18 bases sitting between them. The CDR3 sequence is 17 residues long. Here the CDR3 reads CASSPNLRYSSTDTQYF. The CDR3 DNA follows: TGTGCCAGCAGCCCCAATCTGAGATACTCTAGCACAGATACGCAGTATTTT.

This chain uses TRBV6-5 with TRBJ2-1, with D unresolved. Per the germline V gene, CDR1 is MNHEY and CDR2 is SVGAGI. Trimming shortened V by 10 bases and J by 5 bases, and 18 bases separated the two germline ends. CDR3 length equals 14 residues. The CDR3 is CATSLGPLHNEQFF. The DNA for the CDR3 is TGTGCCACCTCTCTAGGACCGCTCCACAATGAGCAGTTCTTC.

A remark on this clone: The same CDR3 arises from other DNA sequences in this sample as well. The J gene is TRBJ2-7, the V gene TRBV6-5; D may be TRBD2 (6 bases). Trimming cost V 5 bases and J 7 bases, with 12 bases left between them. Germline assignment: CDR1 MNHEY and CDR2 SVGAGI. This CDR3 region has 12 residues. The CDR3 coding sequence is TGTGCCAGCAGTCCCGGCGGGGTGGAGCAGTACTTC. This codes for CASSPGGVEQYF.

V usage is TRBV14 and J usage is TRBJ1-6, with D unclear. The ends were cut back, 1 base at V and 4 bases at J, with 8 bases in the middle. Germline lookup yields CDR1 SGHDN and CDR2 FVKESK. The CDR3 length is 15 residues. CDR3 in DNA: TGTGCCAGCAGCCAAGGCGAAGCTTATAATTCACCCCTCCACTTT. Its protein product is CASSQGEAYNSPLHF.

The DNA of the CDR3 is TGTGCCAGCGCGTACCAGGGGGGAGAGACCCAGTACTTC. It translates to CASAYQGGETQYF. This sequence joins TRBV28 and TRBJ2-5; D is possibly TRBD1 (7 bases). CDR3 length: 13 amino acids. V gave up 8 bases and J gave up 4 bases, with 14 bases separating them. The V gene's germline CDR1 is MDHEN and CDR2 SYDVKM.

The chain couples TRBV3-1 (or the pseudogene TRBV3-2) to TRBJ1-3; 7 bases line up with TRBD1. The CDR3 runs 15 residues. The germline CDR1 and CDR2 sequences are LGHDT and YNNKEL (reference sequence). V trimming: 4 bases; J trimming: 7 bases; junction bases outside the gene matches: 10. This CDR3 reads CASSLLGTVGNTIYF. CDR3 bases: TGTGCCAGCAGCCTCCTCGGGACAGTTGGGAACACCATATATTTT.

This rearrangement joins TRBV6-1 to TRBJ2-2; D not certain. Looked up from germline, CDR1 is MNHNS and CDR2 is SASEGT. The CDR3 spans 15 residues. The ends were cut back, 3 bases at V and 0 bases at J, with 8 bases in the middle. CDR3 nucleotide sequence: TGTGCCAGCAGTGAGTGGACGTCGAACACCGGGGAGCTGTTTTTT. Amino acid sequence: CASSEWTSNTGELFF.

CDR3 bases: TGTGCCAGCAGCTTGCCCTTGAGGGAATACAATGAGCAGTTCTTC. It specifies CASSLPLREYNEQFF. The V gene is TRBV28, the J gene TRBJ2-1; D perhaps matches TRBD2 (5 bases). Germline CDR1 reads MDHEN; CDR2 reads SYDVKM. Trimming left V 6 bases short and J 4 bases short, with 16 bases between. This CDR3 comprises 15 residues.

This clone has only one observation. The CDR3: CASSEFAPGQGDNEQFF. DNA for the CDR3: TGTGCCAGCAGTGAATTTGCGCCGGGACAGGGGGACAATGAGCAGTTCTTC. V usage is TRBV6-1 and J usage is TRBJ2-1; 11 nucleotides align to TRBD1. The trim removed 2 bases at V and 5 bases at J, leaving 8 bases unmatched. The CDR3 contains 17 residues. Germline V gene data show CDR1 as MNHNS and CDR2 as SASEGT.

In nucleotides, the CDR3 is TGCGCCAGCAGCTCATCCGACCAGACAGGGAGCGAAAAACTGTTTTTT. Protein sequence: CASSSSDQTGSEKLFF. The J gene is TRBJ1-4, the V gene TRBV5-1; 7 bases line up with TRBD1. Trimming removed 3 bases from V and 8 bases from J; junction bases left unmatched: 13. This CDR3 comprises 16 residues. CDR1 SGHRS and CDR2 YFSETQ come from the germline V gene.